The rows below give T cell receptor beta chains drawn from one sample of a study of cytomegalovirus exposure and HLA in healthy donors. This table comes from immunoSEQ multiplex PCR, and its TCRdb copy is limited to in-frame clones, with some not included. The table has about 95,000 clones, around 85% seen once. Source material: PBMCs. The source of these receptors is a man younger than 35 in good health and CMV-seropositive. The CDR3 runs from the conserved cysteine through the conserved F or W. Each record gives: clone size, V gene, D gene, J gene, CDR3 DNA, CDR3 protein. The D gene is left open where the match is weak. Some rows have no size entry. The others give once, few or many, or a class for an expanded clone.

clone size: many
V gene: TRBV5-1
D gene: .
J gene: TRBJ2-5
CDR3 DNA: TGCGCCAGCAGCCCGAGGAGAGAAGAGACCCAGTACTTC
CDR3 protein: CASSPRREETQYF

clone size: .
V gene: TRBV12-5
D gene: TRBD2
J gene: TRBJ2-3
CDR3 DNA: TGTGCTAGTGGTTTGGTATTAGGGACTAGCGGGAGAGGAAATACGCAGTATTTT
CDR3 protein: CASGLVLGTSGRGNTQYF

clone size: .
V gene: TRBV12-2
D gene: .
J gene: TRBJ2-3
CDR3 DNA: TGTGCAAGTCGCTTAGCGCTTGGGAGGGCCACAGATACGCAGTATTTT
CDR3 protein: CASRLALGRATDTQYF

clone size: .
V gene: TRBV5-1
D gene: .
J gene: TRBJ2-3
CDR3 DNA: TGCGCCAGCAGCCGAGCAGGGTACTCTACTACGGATACGCAGTATTTT
CDR3 protein: CASSRAGYSTTDTQYF

clone size: once
V gene: TRBV18
D gene: .
J gene: TRBJ2-1
CDR3 DNA: TGTGCCAGCTCACCACCAATGCAGAGGACTCTCAATGAGCAGTTCTTC
CDR3 protein: CASSPPMQRTLNEQFF

clone size: .
V gene: TRBV28
D gene: TRBD2
J gene: TRBJ2-7
CDR3 DNA: TGTGCCAGTATTGTAGCGGGGGGCTCCTACGAGCAGTACTTC
CDR3 protein: CASIVAGGSYEQYF

clone size: .
V gene: TRBV11-3
D gene: .
J gene: TRBJ2-1
CDR3 DNA: TGTGCCAGCAGCTTAGGGGCCTCCTTATCCTCGAATGAGCAGTTCTTC
CDR3 protein: CASSLGASLSSNEQFF

clone size: .
V gene: TRBV5-8
D gene: .
J gene: TRBJ2-5
CDR3 DNA: TGTGCCAGCAGCTTGCAACAGGGCCAAAGTACCCAGTACTTC
CDR3 protein: CASSLQQGQSTQYF

clone size: .
V gene: TRBV5-4
D gene: .
J gene: TRBJ2-5
CDR3 DNA: TGTGCCAGCAGCGGGGCTGTCCAAGAGACCCAGTACTTC
CDR3 protein: CASSGAVQETQYF

clone size: .
V gene: TRBV5-1
D gene: TRBD1
J gene: TRBJ2-3
CDR3 DNA: TGCGCCAGCAGCTGGACAGGGGGTGAGGTAGATACGCAGTATTTT
CDR3 protein: CASSWTGGEVDTQYF

clone size: .
V gene: TRBV30
D gene: .
J gene: TRBJ2-6
CDR3 DNA: TGTGCCTGGAGTGTAATTGGAGGTCTTAGCTCTGGGGCCAACGTCCTGACTTTC
CDR3 protein: CAWSVIGGLSSGANVLTF

clone size: .
V gene: TRBV5-1
D gene: TRBD1
J gene: TRBJ1-3
CDR3 DNA: TGCGCCAGCAGCACAGAGGGGGCCACTGGAAACACCATATATTTT
CDR3 protein: CASSTEGATGNTIYF

clone size: .
V gene: TRBV21-1
D gene: .
J gene: TRBJ1-5
CDR3 DNA: TGTGCCAGCAGCGAATCAAAAAAGGGACAGAGCAATCAGCCCCAGCATTTT
CDR3 protein: CASSESKKGQSNQPQHF

clone size: .
V gene: TRBV27
D gene: TRBD2
J gene: TRBJ2-2
CDR3 DNA: TGTGCCAGCAGTTGGCAGGGACTAGCAATTGTAGCCGGGGAGCTGTTTTTT
CDR3 protein: CASSWQGLAIVAGELFF

clone size: .
V gene: TRBV18
D gene: TRBD1
J gene: TRBJ1-5
CDR3 DNA: TGTGCCAGCTCACCAGACAGGGATCAGCCCCAGCATTTT
CDR3 protein: CASSPDRDQPQHF

clone size: once
V gene: TRBV5-5
D gene: .
J gene: TRBJ2-7
CDR3 DNA: TGTGCCAGCGGACACCAAGACTCCTACGAGCAGTACTTC
CDR3 protein: CASGHQDSYEQYF

clone size: .
V gene: TRBV9
D gene: .
J gene: TRBJ2-1
CDR3 DNA: TGTGCCAGCAGCGTAGGGATAGCGCGAAACAATGAGCAGTTCTTC
CDR3 protein: CASSVGIARNNEQFF

clone size: .
V gene: TRBV2
D gene: TRBD1
J gene: TRBJ2-5
CDR3 DNA: TGTGCCAGCGGTTGGCGGACAGGGGGTGAGACCCAGTACTTC
CDR3 protein: CASGWRTGGETQYF

clone size: .
V gene: TRBV19
D gene: .
J gene: TRBJ1-5
CDR3 DNA: TGTGCCAGTAGTATTATCTCAGGGGGCAATCAGCCCCAGCATTTT
CDR3 protein: CASSIISGGNQPQHF

clone size: .
V gene: TRBV19
D gene: .
J gene: TRBJ1-4
CDR3 DNA: TGTGCCAGCTCGGGGGATAATGAAAAACTGTTTTTT
CDR3 protein: CASSGDNEKLFF

clone size: .
V gene: TRBV5-5
D gene: .
J gene: TRBJ2-7
CDR3 DNA: TGTGCCAGCGGGGGGTCCAGGGTACTTCTTAAGGACGAGCAGTACTTC
CDR3 protein: CASGGSRVLLKDEQYF

clone size: .
V gene: TRBV7-8
D gene: .
J gene: TRBJ2-1
CDR3 DNA: TGTGCCAGCAGCTTAACCAGGGAAGGTTGGGATGAGCAGTTCTTC
CDR3 protein: CASSLTREGWDEQFF

clone size: .
V gene: TRBV9
D gene: .
J gene: TRBJ2-7
CDR3 DNA: TGTGCCAGCAGCCTTGACTGGTTTACCTCCTACGAGCAGTACTTC
CDR3 protein: CASSLDWFTSYEQYF

clone size: .
V gene: TRBV11-2
D gene: .
J gene: TRBJ2-2
CDR3 DNA: TGTGCCAGCAGCTTAGGAGCGAACACCGGAGAGCTGTTTTTT
CDR3 protein: CASSLGANTGELFF

clone size: .
V gene: TRBV15
D gene: TRBD1
J gene: TRBJ1-2
CDR3 DNA: TGTGCCACCAGCAGTGCGCCGGGACAGGGTCCGGTCGGCTACACCTTC
CDR3 protein: CATSSAPGQGPVGYTF

clone size: .
V gene: TRBV10-3
D gene: .
J gene: TRBJ2-1
CDR3 DNA: TGTGCCATCTCCGACTCCTATGAGCAGTTCTTC
CDR3 protein: CAISDSYEQFF

clone size: .
V gene: TRBV29-1
D gene: .
J gene: TRBJ2-5
CDR3 DNA: TGCAGCGTTGTAAGGGGTCAAGAGACCCAGTACTTC
CDR3 protein: CSVVRGQETQYF

clone size: .
V gene: TRBV28
D gene: .
J gene: TRBJ1-5
CDR3 DNA: TGTGCCACCCTTCCGGTGGGATCCGGGGCCCAGCATTTT
CDR3 protein: CATLPVGSGAQHF

clone size: .
V gene: TRBV2
D gene: .
J gene: TRBJ1-1
CDR3 DNA: TGTGCCAGCAGTGATCCAGGGTGGCAAGCTTTCTTT
CDR3 protein: CASSDPGWQAFF

clone size: .
V gene: TRBV18
D gene: TRBD1
J gene: TRBJ2-3
CDR3 DNA: TGTGCCAGCTCCCCCTTAGGACAGGGGAGAGATACGCAGTATTTT
CDR3 protein: CASSPLGQGRDTQYF

clone size: .
V gene: TRBV6-6
D gene: .
J gene: TRBJ1-1
CDR3 DNA: TGTGCCAGCAGTTACTTGGGGACAAAGAACACTGAAGCTTTCTTT
CDR3 protein: CASSYLGTKNTEAFF